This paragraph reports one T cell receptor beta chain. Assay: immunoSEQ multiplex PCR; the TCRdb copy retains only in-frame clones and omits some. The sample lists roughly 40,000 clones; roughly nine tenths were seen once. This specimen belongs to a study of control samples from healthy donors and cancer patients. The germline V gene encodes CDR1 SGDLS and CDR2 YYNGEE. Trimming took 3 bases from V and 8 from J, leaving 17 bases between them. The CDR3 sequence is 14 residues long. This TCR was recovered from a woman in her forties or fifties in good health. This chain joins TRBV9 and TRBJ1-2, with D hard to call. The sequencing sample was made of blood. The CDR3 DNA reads TGTGCCAGCAGCGAGCCGATGAGTCTTCGGGGCTACACCTTC. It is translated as CASSEPMSLRGYTF.